These 31 T cell receptor beta chains were all obtained from the same sample, sequenced in a study of OX40 agonist ivuxolimab in advanced cancers. Generated by immunoSEQ multiplex PCR, the TCRdb table keeps only in-frame clones and is missing some. Of some 70,000 clones listed, more than 75% were seen once; the top ten hold approximately 0.4%. Material: CD4+ or CD8+ T cells sorted from blood, obtained in a trial of the OX40 agonist ivuxolimab. The receptors were gathered from an adult with an advanced solid tumor such as melanoma, head and neck, liver or kidney cancer.

The chain uses TRBV6-5 and TRBJ1-2, with 7 bases identical to TRBD1. The V gene's germline CDR1 is MNHEY and CDR2 SVGAGI. Unmatched junction bases numbered 3, after V lost 2 bases and J lost 6 bases. The CDR3 is made up of 13 amino acids. Here the CDR3 DNA reads TGTGCCAGCAGTTACCGGCAGGGGGATGGCTACACCTTC. Residues: CASSYRQGDGYTF.

The chain couples TRBV2 to TRBJ2-1, with D perhaps matching TRBD1 or TRBD2 (5 bases each). This CDR3 comprises 16 residues. Germline lookup yields CDR1 SNHLY and CDR2 FYNNEI. The ends were cut back, 8 bases at V and 6 bases at J, with 23 bases in the middle. CDR3 nucleotides: TGTGCCAGCTCCAACATCCGGGACGGGTGGGTCAATGAGCAGTTCTTC. It encodes CASSNIRDGWVNEQFF.

The rearrangement joins TRBV11-3 to TRBJ2-1; 9 nucleotides match TRBD1. The CDR3 spans 14 residues. CDR1 and CDR2 (germline): SGHNT, YENEEA. The V gene end was trimmed by 4 bases and the J gene end by 4 bases; junction bases not matched to a gene: 2. CDR3 DNA sequence: TGTGCCAGCAGCTCCGGGACAGGGTACAATGAGCAGTTCTTC. Translating gives CASSSGTGYNEQFF.

This clone was seen only a few times. V gene TRBV7-2 combines with J gene TRBJ2-3; 9 bases are shared with TRBD2. Trimming cost V 1 base and J 2 bases; bases outside gene matches: 7. Germline V gene lookup returns CDR1 SGHTA and CDR2 FQGNSA. This CDR3 has 17 amino acids. The CDR3 DNA reads as TGTGCCAGCAGCTTAGGGCCCCTAGCGGGACTCACAGATACGCAGTATTTT. Translating gives CASSLGPLAGLTDTQYF.

J is TRBJ1-3 and V is TRBV18; TRBD1 agrees at 8 bases. This CDR3 spans 16 amino acids. V was pared by 5 bases and J by 4 bases, with 10 bases of the junction left unmatched. Germline V gene lookup returns CDR1 KGHSH and CDR2 LQKENI. For the CDR3, the DNA is TGTGCCAGCTCATCAAGCCTACAGGGGGAAGGAAACACCATATATTTT. It codes for CASSSSLQGEGNTIYF.

This CDR3 reads CASSRANEKLFF. The CDR3 DNA reads as TGTGCCAGCAGTCGGGCTAATGAAAAACTGTTTTTT. The chain is built from TRBV6-1 and TRBJ1-4; D is unresolved. V was cut by 5 bases and J by 3 bases, with 4 bases left in between. The CDR3 runs to 12 residues. Germline V gives CDR1 MNHNS, CDR2 SASEGT.

This chain uses TRBV5-1 with TRBJ1-1; D possibly corresponds to TRBD1 (5 bases). Germline V gene sequence: CDR1 SGHRS, CDR2 YFSETQ. The V end lost 4 bases, the J end lost 1 base, and 11 bases lay between the germline ends. The CDR3 length is 14 residues. The CDR3 sequence is CASSPGGGNTEAFF. CDR3 nucleotide sequence: TGCGCCAGCAGCCCCGGGGGAGGGAACACTGAAGCTTTCTTT.

This chain connects TRBV28 to TRBJ1-2, with D maybe TRBD1 (6 bases). In germline, CDR1 is MDHEN, CDR2 SYDVKM. Trimming stripped 5 bases from V and 9 bases from J, with 13 bases between. The CDR3 runs 12 residues. CDR3 nucleotides: TGTGCCAGCAGTATAAACAGGGATCGCTACACCTTC. Its protein is CASSINRDRYTF.

V gene TRBV19 combines with J gene TRBJ2-1; 9 bases agree with TRBD2. The germline gives CDR1 LNHDA, CDR2 SQIVND (reference sequence). The length of the CDR3 is 17 residues. The V gene end was trimmed by 10 bases and the J gene end by 0 bases; junction bases not matched to a gene: 13. The CDR3 loop reads CATKGTAGGRSYNEQFF. The CDR3 nucleotides are TGTGCCACAAAGGGGACAGCGGGAGGTCGCTCCTACAATGAGCAGTTCTTC.

The chain links TRBV11-2 to TRBJ2-1, with 7 nucleotides matching TRBD1. CDR1 is SGHAT and CDR2 is FQNNGV in the germline V gene. The CDR3 runs 15 residues. The trim removed 5 bases at V and 2 bases at J, leaving 6 bases unmatched. The CDR3 here is CASSRSGGTYNEQFF. The CDR3 bases are TGTGCCAGCAGCCGTTCAGGGGGTACCTACAATGAGCAGTTCTTC.

The V gene is TRBV7-2, the J gene TRBJ1-4; the D gene is possibly TRBD1 (5 bases). This CDR3 is 16 amino acids long. Per the germline V gene, CDR1 is SGHTA and CDR2 is FQGNSA. V shed 5 bases and J shed 3 bases, with 16 bases lying between them. CDR3 bases: TGTGCCAGCAGCCCCCCGGGACCGCCGGCTAATGAAAAACTGTTTTTT. Encoded protein: CASSPPGPPANEKLFF.

This chain uses TRBV6-5 with TRBJ2-3; D is undetermined. The germline CDR1 and CDR2 sequences are MNHEY and SVGAGI. V lost 2 bases to trimming and J lost 6 bases, with 12 bases between them. There are 14 residues in the CDR3. The CDR3 bases are TGTGCCAGCAGTTACGGGGTATCGCGGGATACGCAGTATTTT. It translates to CASSYGVSRDTQYF.

The rearrangement uses TRBV5-1 and TRBJ2-3; D ambiguous. The V and J ends lost 0 bases and 0 bases respectively, with 2 bases between them. This CDR3 region has 13 residues. CDR1 is SGHRS and CDR2 is YFSETQ in the germline V gene. CDR3 amino acids: CASSLGSTDTQYF. In nucleotides, the CDR3 is TGCGCCAGCAGCTTGGGAAGCACAGATACGCAGTATTTT.

The chain has TRBV6-6 and TRBJ1-2; no firm D call. The CDR3 has 13 amino acids. CDR1 and CDR2 (germline): MNHNY, SVGAGI (reference sequence). V was pared by 6 bases and J by 7 bases, with 15 bases between. The CDR3 protein is CASSLLGVTGYTF. CDR3 coding DNA: TGTGCCAGCAGCCTCCTGGGTGTGACTGGCTACACCTTC.

V gene TRBV28 combines with J gene TRBJ1-5; 9 positions match TRBD1. The CDR3 covers 14 residues. The germline gives CDR1 MDHEN, CDR2 SYDVKM. The V gene end was trimmed by 6 bases and the J gene end by 6 bases; junction bases not matched to a gene: 6. CDR3 DNA: TGTGCCAGCAGGGGACAGGGTTCTGGTCAGCCCCAGCATTTT. Protein sequence: CASRGQGSGQPQHF.

This sequence joins TRBV28 and TRBJ1-2; 9 bases fit TRBD1. There are 17 residues in the CDR3. CDR1 and CDR2 from the germline V gene are MDHEN and SYDVKM. The V segment lost 7 bases and the J segment 2 bases; nucleotides outside the gene matches: 14. CDR3 sequence reads: CASTILPGQGINYGYTF. The CDR3 bases are TGTGCCAGCACGATATTACCGGGACAGGGTATAAACTATGGCTACACCTTC.

The chain recombines TRBV15 with TRBJ2-3, with D perhaps matching TRBD1 (5 bases). CDR3 size: 15 residues. Deletions cut 1 base from V and 5 bases from J, with 13 bases between. Per the germline V gene, CDR1 is LNHNV and CDR2 is YYDKDF (reference sequence). For the CDR3, the DNA is TGTGCCACCAGCAGAGGGCAGGGTGGTTTAGATACGCAGTATTTT. Amino acid sequence: CATSRGQGGLDTQYF.

This chain connects TRBV6-5 to TRBJ2-5, with D possibly TRBD2 on 5 matching bases. Trimming left V 0 bases short and J 6 bases short, with 11 bases between. The germline CDR1 and CDR2 sequences are MNHEY and SVGAGI. The CDR3 spans 14 residues. The CDR3 here is CASSYSPGKKTQYF. The DNA of the CDR3 is TGTGCCAGCAGTTACTCTCCGGGGAAAAAGACCCAGTACTTC.

The chain has TRBV7-3 and TRBJ2-2, with 8 bases aligning to TRBD1. J lost 8 bases, V lost 1 base, and 9 bases had no gene match. Germline CDR1 and CDR2: SGHTA and FQGTGA. This CDR3 region has 16 residues. Here the CDR3 reads CASSLIQGAISGELFF. Here the CDR3 DNA reads TGTGCCAGCAGCTTAATCCAGGGGGCCATCTCTGGGGAGCTGTTTTTT.

V usage is TRBV6-5 and J usage is TRBJ1-2; D perhaps matches TRBD1 (5 bases). Germline V gives CDR1 MNHEY, CDR2 SVGAGI. The CDR3 length is 15 residues. V lost 6 bases and J 7 bases, leaving 21 bases between the germline ends. CDR3 in amino acids: CASSPIDSPRGGYTF. DNA for the CDR3: TGTGCCAGCAGCCCGATCGACAGTCCACGAGGTGGCTACACCTTC.

The V gene is TRBV28, the J gene TRBJ1-5; 7 bases align to TRBD1. This CDR3 is 14 amino acids long. J lost 4 bases, V lost 6 bases, and 6 bases had no gene match. CDR1 is MDHEN, CDR2 SYDVKM, per germline. CDR3 DNA sequence: TGTGCCAGCAGCTCCGACAGGGTGAATCAGCCCCAGCATTTT. Translating gives CASSSDRVNQPQHF.

This clone was recorded only once. Other DNA sequences in this sample translate to the same CDR3. The rearrangement joins TRBV5-1 to TRBJ1-3, with D possibly matching TRBD1 (5 bases). Germline V gene sequence: CDR1 SGHRS, CDR2 YFSETQ. This CDR3 is 14 amino acids long. V lost 7 bases and J lost 0, with 11 bases in between. In DNA form, the CDR3 reads TGCGCCAGCTCGCTCGGGGCCTCTGGAAACACCATATATTTT. Its protein product is CASSLGASGNTIYF.

CDR3 coding DNA: TGCGCCAGCAGGGGAGACAGATTCACCGGGGAGCTGTTTTTT. It is translated as CASRGDRFTGELFF. The V and J genes are TRBV10-2 and TRBJ2-2; D possibly matches TRBD1 or TRBD2 (5 bases each). The CDR3 has 14 residues. Germline assignment: CDR1 WSHSY and CDR2 SAAADI. Trimming took off 6 bases at V and 4 bases at J, with 12 bases between the two ends.

CDR3 nucleotides: TGCAGTGCTAGAGCTGGAAACGAGCAGTACGTC. Amino acid sequence: CSARAGNEQYV. V and J are TRBV20-1 and TRBJ2-7; D remains unclear. The CDR3 extends over 11 amino acids. Germline assignment: CDR1 DFQATT and CDR2 SNEGSKA (reference sequence). V was pared by 1 base and J by 5 bases, with 6 bases between.

The table lists this clone with a few counts. The chain uses TRBV6-1 and TRBJ2-7, with 9 bases matching TRBD2. After removal of 10 bases from V and 2 bases from J, the junction contained 9 bases not matched to a gene. The CDR3 length is 14 residues. Germline CDR1 reads MNHNS; CDR2 reads SASEGT. Here the CDR3 reads CATFLGTSTYEQYF. Written as DNA, the CDR3 is TGTGCCACCTTCCTGGGGACTAGCACCTACGAGCAGTACTTC.

CDR3 DNA sequence: TGTGCCAGCAGTTCAACTGGTCGGACCTACGAGCAGTACTTC. Its translation is CASSSTGRTYEQYF. The rearrangement links TRBV28 to TRBJ2-7; D gene ambiguous. V lost 4 bases and J lost 2, with 12 bases in between. This CDR3 spans 14 amino acids. The germline gives CDR1 MDHEN, CDR2 SYDVKM.

This chain uses TRBV5-6 with TRBJ1-6; D call uncertain. CDR3 length: 16 amino acids. Trimming took 1 base from V and 8 from J, leaving 16 bases between them. Germline lookup yields CDR1 SGHDT and CDR2 YYEEEE. CDR3 nucleotides: TGTGCCAGCAGCTTGAGCCCGGCCCCGGCCCATTCACCCCTCCACTTT. It specifies CASSLSPAPAHSPLHF.

The CDR3 nucleotides read TGTGCCAGCACCTGGACAACGAACACTGAAGCTTTCTTT. It is translated as CASTWTTNTEAFF. This chain links TRBV6-5 with TRBJ1-1, with D possibly TRBD1 on 5 matching bases. Trimming left V 7 bases short and J 1 base short, with 10 bases between. The CDR3 has 13 residues. Germline CDR1 MNHEY, CDR2 SVGAGI.

As DNA, the CDR3 is TGCGCCAGCAGCCAACCAGGGGGCACCGGGGAGCTGTTTTTT. Its protein is CASSQPGGTGELFF. This chain joins TRBV4-1 and TRBJ2-2; TRBD1 matches at 7 bases. CDR1 MGHRA and CDR2 YSYEKL come from the germline V gene. This CDR3 has 14 amino acids. Losses at the gene ends were 2 bases for V and 4 bases for J; bases not matched to a gene: 1.

The chain combines TRBV11-2 with TRBJ2-5; TRBD2 matches at 7 bases. The CDR3 sequence is 15 residues long. V shed 0 bases, J shed 5 bases, and the junction held 6 bases outside the gene matches. CDR1 and CDR2 from the germline V gene are SGHAT and FQNNGV. The CDR3 DNA sequence: TGTGCCAGCAGCTTAGAGCCGGGACTATGGGAGACCCAGTACTTC. Amino acids: CASSLEPGLWETQYF.

The chain is built from TRBV29-1 and TRBJ1-2, with TRBD1 matching 9 bases. The CDR3 has 12 amino acids. J lost 8 bases, V lost 7 bases, and 8 bases had no gene match. Germline CDR1 reads SQVTM; CDR2 reads ANQGSEA. The CDR3 is CSAPGTGYGYTF. The CDR3 bases are TGCAGCGCTCCAGGGACAGGGTACGGCTACACCTTC. The whole variable domain, filled in from reference TRBV29-1 and TRBJ1-2, reads SAVISQKPSRDICQRGTSLTIQCQVDSQVTMMFWYRQQPGQSLTLIATANQGSEATYESGFVIDKFPISRPNLTFSTLTVSNMSPEDSSIYLCSAPGTGYGYTFGSGTRLTVV.